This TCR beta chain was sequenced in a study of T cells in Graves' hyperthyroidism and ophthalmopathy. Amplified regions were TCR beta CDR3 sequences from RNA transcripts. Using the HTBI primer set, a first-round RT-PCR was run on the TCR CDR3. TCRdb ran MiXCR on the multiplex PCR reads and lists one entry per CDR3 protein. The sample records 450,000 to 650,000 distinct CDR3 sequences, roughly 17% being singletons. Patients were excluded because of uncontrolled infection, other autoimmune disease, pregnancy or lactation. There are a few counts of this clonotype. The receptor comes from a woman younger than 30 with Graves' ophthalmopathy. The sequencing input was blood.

The CDR3 bases are TGTGCCAGCAGCTTAGATCTGGGATGGGGTGAAAAACTGTTTTTT. It codes for CASSLDLGWGEKLFF. The rearrangement links TRBV11-2 to TRBJ1-4; D remains ambiguous. Germline V gene sequence: CDR1 SGHAT, CDR2 FQNNGV. The CDR3 is made up of 15 amino acids. Trimming cost V 0 bases and J 7 bases, with 12 bases left between them.